This is a list of T cell receptor beta chains from one sample in a study of blood T cell repertoires in COVID-19. Using immunoSEQ multiplex PCR, the repertoire was profiled, and TCRdb retains in-frame clones only, with some absent. The repertoire holds 200,000 to 300,000 clones, with 85% to 90% as singletons. The sequenced sample was peripheral blood. The receptors were sampled from a man in his sixties with acute or convalescent COVID-19. The CDR3 runs from the conserved cysteine through the conserved F or W. D genes are given only for firm matches. Expanded clones are given a class, and other clones once, few, many or no size at all.

>TRBV11-3|NA|NA|TRBJ2-3
TGTGCCAGCAGCTCGGGGGCAGATACGCAGTATTTT
CASSSGADTQYF
>TRBV20-1|NA|NA|TRBJ2-7
TGCAGTGCTAGACGCGGGTACGAGCAGTACTTC
CSARRGYEQYF
>TRBV11-2|NA|NA|TRBJ1-4
TGTGCCAGCAGCTTACCCTACGACAGGGAAAAACTGTTTTTT
CASSLPYDREKLFF
>TRBV10-3|NA|TRBD1|TRBJ1-6
TGTGCCATCAGTGCCGGGACAGGGGATAATTCACCCCTCCACTTT
CAISAGTGDNSPLHF
>TRBV6-5|NA|NA|TRBJ1-5
TGTGCCAGCAGTTACTCTTCCAGGGCTCAGCCCCAGCATTTT
CASSYSSRAQPQHF
>TRBV7-9|NA|NA|TRBJ2-7
TGTGCCAGCAGCTTAGCGTCGGGACACCCCTACGAGCAGTACTTC
CASSLASGHPYEQYF
>TRBV15|NA|NA|TRBJ2-7
TGTGCCACCAGCAGAGATATACGGGTCTCCTACGAGCAGTACTTC
CATSRDIRVSYEQYF
>TRBV7-3|NA|NA|TRBJ1-1
TGTGCCAGCAGCTTAAACCCCCGTGGCCGTCTCGGGGATGAAGCTTTCTTT
CASSLNPRGRLGDEAFF
>TRBV28|NA|TRBD2|TRBJ2-1
TGTGCCGGTCTATCCAGCGGGAGTTTGGTAAACCGGCAGTTCTTC
CAGLSSGSLVNRQFF
>TRBV18|NA|NA|TRBJ1-2
TGTGCCAGCTCACCTGAGCAGGGATTTGGCTACACCTTC
CASSPEQGFGYTF
>TRBV27|NA|NA|TRBJ2-7
TGTGCCAGCAGTTTAGTTGGTGCGGGGATCCGCTACGAGCAGTACTTC
CASSLVGAGIRYEQYF
>TRBV7-9|NA|TRBD1|TRBJ1-5
TGTGCCAGCAGCAGGGACAGCTACAATCAGCCCCAGCATTTT
CASSRDSYNQPQHF
>TRBV7-2|NA|NA|TRBJ2-1
TGTGCCAGCGCTCTCCTCGCGGACTCCTACAATGAGCAGTTCTTC
CASALLADSYNEQFF
>TRBV5-1|NA|TRBD1|TRBJ2-7
TGCGCCAGCAGCACCTCGGGACAGAACTACGAGCAGTACTTC
CASSTSGQNYEQYF
>TRBV25-1|NA|NA|TRBJ2-2
TGTGCCACTAAGGACAGACGCACCGGGGAGCTGTTTTTT
CATKDRRTGELFF
>TRBV27|NA|TRBD2|TRBJ2-1
TGTGCCAGCACCCGGTGGGGACTAGAAGGAGACAATGAGCAGTTCTTC
CASTRWGLEGDNEQFF
>TRBV29-1|NA|NA|TRBJ1-4
TGCAGCTACAGGTGGCAGGGGAATGAAAAACTGTTTTTT
CSYRWQGNEKLFF
>TRBV27|few|TRBD1|TRBJ2-7
TGTGCCAGCAGTTTATCAGGACAGGGCCCCTACGAGCAGTACTTC
CASSLSGQGPYEQYF
>TRBV7-2|NA|TRBD1|TRBJ1-2
TGTGCCAGCAGCCCCTCGAAAACAGGGGTGGGAGGCTACACCTTC
CASSPSKTGVGGYTF
>TRBV27|NA|NA|TRBJ1-2
TGTGCCAGCAGTTTAGGGTACAGCAGCGGCTACACCTTC
CASSLGYSSGYTF
>TRBV6-2/TRBV6-3|NA|NA|TRBJ1-5
TGTGCCAGCAGTTACGGGGAGAGCAGCAATCAGCCCCAGCATTTT
CASSYGESSNQPQHF
>TRBV2|NA|NA|TRBJ1-5
TGTGCCAGCAGTGTAAGCGATCAGCCCCAGCATTTT
CASSVSDQPQHF
>TRBV6-1|NA|TRBD2|TRBJ2-4
TGTGCCAGCAGTGAAACTAGCGGGACCTTTCTAGCCAAAAACATTCAGTACTTC
CASSETSGTFLAKNIQYF
>TRBV29-1|NA|NA|TRBJ2-1
TGCAGCGTCGTCCCGACAGGTACGATCAGCTCCTACAATGAGCAGTTCTTC
CSVVPTGTISSYNEQFF
>TRBV28|NA|NA|TRBJ1-1
TGTGCCAGCAGTTTGGGGGGGCCCACTGAAGCTTTCTTT
CASSLGGPTEAFF
>TRBV7-9|NA|NA|TRBJ2-3
TGTGCCAGCAGCTTCCTGGGGGGATCTGCAGATACGCAGTATTTT
CASSFLGGSADTQYF
>TRBV11-3|NA|TRBD1|TRBJ2-7
TGTGCCAGCAGCTCCCGACAGGGGGTGATATCCTACGAGCAGTACTTC
CASSSRQGVISYEQYF
>TRBV29-1|NA|TRBD1|TRBJ1-1
TGCAGCGTTGGCCAGGGGGCTGGCACTGAAGCTTTCTTT
CSVGQGAGTEAFF
>TRBV5-6|NA|NA|TRBJ1-5
TGTGCCAGCAGCCGATGGGGCCTGGTGGCGAGCGATCAGCCCCAGCATTTT
CASSRWGLVASDQPQHF
>TRBV6-5|NA|NA|TRBJ2-3
TGTGCCAGCAGCTCCCCGGGTCGCACAGATACGCAGTATTTT
CASSSPGRTDTQYF
>TRBV23-1|NA|NA|TRBJ2-3
TGCGCCAGCAGTCGGGTCTGGAGCTACACAGATACGCAGTATTTT
CASSRVWSYTDTQYF
>TRBV7-6|NA|TRBD2|TRBJ2-7
TGTGCCAGCAGCTTAGAGGTGACTAGCGGGAGATACAGCTCCTACGAGCAGTACTTC
CASSLEVTSGRYSSYEQYF
>TRBV6-4|once|NA|TRBJ2-6
TGTGCCAGCAGACAACCGGGACACTCGAGGGGGGCCAACGTCCTGACTTTC
CASRQPGHSRGANVLTF
>TRBV7-2|once|TRBD2|TRBJ2-5
TGTGCCAGCAGCTTAGGTCTAGCGGGGATGTACCAAGAGACCCAGTACTTC
CASSLGLAGMYQETQYF
>TRBV6-1|few|NA|TRBJ2-1
TGTGCCAGCAGTGAAGACCAGGCTAATGAGCAGTTCTTC
CASSEDQANEQFF
>TRBV6-5|NA|NA|TRBJ1-3
TGTGCCAGCAGTATGACAGGCATATCCATATATTTT
CASSMTGISIYF
>TRBV5-6|NA|NA|TRBJ1-4
TGTGCCAGCAGCTTCGGAGTCGGGACACAGAATGAAAAACTGTTTTTT
CASSFGVGTQNEKLFF
>TRBV4-2|few|NA|TRBJ1-6
TGTGCCAGCAGCCTAGGACAGCAAGATTCACCCCTCCACTTT
CASSLGQQDSPLHF
>TRBV7-8|NA|NA|TRBJ1-6
TGTGCCAGTGGACTCCCCGGGGATTCACCCCTCCACTTT
CASGLPGDSPLHF
>TRBV4-2|NA|TRBD2|TRBJ2-1
TGTGCCAGCAGATGGGGGACTAGCGATCACAATGAGCAGTTCTTC
CASRWGTSDHNEQFF
>TRBV5-1|NA|TRBD1|TRBJ1-4
TGCGCCAGCAGCTTGGGGACAGGGGGGAATGAAAAACTGTTTTTT
CASSLGTGGNEKLFF
>TRBV6-1|once|NA|TRBJ1-5
TGTGCCAGCAGTGAAGCCACAGGTAATCAGCCCCAGCATTTT
CASSEATGNQPQHF
>TRBV29-1|NA|NA|TRBJ1-4
TGCAGCGTTGGGGACATAGATGAAAAACTGTTTTTT
CSVGDIDEKLFF
>TRBV24-1|NA|TRBD1|TRBJ2-2
TGTGCCACCAGTGACCGACAGGGGCAGACCACCGGGGAGCTGTTTTTT
CATSDRQGQTTGELFF
>TRBV11-3|once|NA|TRBJ1-3
TGTGCCAGCAGCTTAGATGGCGGCAGGGCTGGAAACACCATATATTTT
CASSLDGGRAGNTIYF
>TRBV19|few|NA|TRBJ2-3
TGTGCCAGTAGTGGCCCCAGGGTAACAGATACGCAGTATTTT
CASSGPRVTDTQYF
>TRBV5-1|NA|TRBD1|TRBJ2-5
TGCGCCAGCAGCAAAGGGACAGTCCAAGAGACCCAGTACTTC
CASSKGTVQETQYF
>TRBV11-2|NA|NA|TRBJ1-2
TGTGCCAGCAGCCCCAAGACAGTCTATGGCTACACCTTC
CASSPKTVYGYTF
>TRBV5-1|NA|TRBD2|TRBJ2-7
TGCGCCAGCAGCTTTAGCGGGATTTACGAGCAGTACTTC
CASSFSGIYEQYF
>TRBV7-3|NA|NA|TRBJ1-1
TGTGCCAGCAGCCCCCAGCCCGGGGGGGAAGCTTTCTTT
CASSPQPGGEAFF
>TRBV5-1|NA|TRBD2|TRBJ2-7
TGCGCCAGCAGTCAGACAGCGGGAGTCTACGAGCAGTACTTC
CASSQTAGVYEQYF
>TRBV7-7|once|TRBD2|TRBJ2-1
TGTGCTAGCAGCCCGACCGGACTAGCGGGGAGTGAGCAGTTCTTC
CASSPTGLAGSEQFF
>TRBV6-5|NA|TRBD1|TRBJ1-6
TGTGCCAGCAGCTACCGGGACAGTAATTCACCCCTCCACTTT
CASSYRDSNSPLHF
>TRBV11-3|NA|TRBD1|TRBJ1-2
TGTGCCAGCAGCCCCCGACAGGGGGTGGTGGAGGGCTACACCTTC
CASSPRQGVVEGYTF
>TRBV7-7|NA|NA|TRBJ2-5
TGTGCTAGCAGCTTACGACTCAGCGAGGAGACCCAGTACTTC
CASSLRLSEETQYF
>TRBV19|NA|NA|TRBJ2-6
TGTGCCAGTAGGCCTATAAGGGCAGGGCCCATTTCTGGGGCCAACGTCCTGACTTTC
CASRPIRAGPISGANVLTF
>TRBV29-1|once|NA|TRBJ1-1
TGCAGCGTAGTCAGGGCGAACACTGAAGCTTTCTTT
CSVVRANTEAFF
>TRBV30|NA|TRBD1|TRBJ1-6
TGTGCCTGGAGTGGACAGGGGATTGTAAATTCACCCCTCCACTTT
CAWSGQGIVNSPLHF
>TRBV24-1|once|NA|TRBJ2-2
TGTGCCACCAGCGGGACAACGAACACCGGGGAGCTGTTTTTT
CATSGTTNTGELFF